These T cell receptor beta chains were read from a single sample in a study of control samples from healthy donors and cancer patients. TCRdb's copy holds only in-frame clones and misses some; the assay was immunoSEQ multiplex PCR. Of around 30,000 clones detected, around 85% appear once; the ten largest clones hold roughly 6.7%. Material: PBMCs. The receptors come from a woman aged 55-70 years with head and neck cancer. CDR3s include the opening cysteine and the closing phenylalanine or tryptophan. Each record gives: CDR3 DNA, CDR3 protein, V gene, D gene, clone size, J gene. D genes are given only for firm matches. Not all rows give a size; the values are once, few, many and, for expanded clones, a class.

TGTGCCAGCAGTTCTGGGACAGTAGGCAATCAGCCCCAGCATTTT CASSSGTVGNQPQHF TRBV6-5 TRBD1 NA TRBJ1-5
TGTGCCAGTAGTATCCGGTCCACCGAAGCTTTCTTT CASSIRSTEAFF TRBV19 NA NA TRBJ1-1
TGTGCCAGCAGTGATGGGTACCTATACACCATATATTTT CASSDGYLYTIYF TRBV6-1 NA NA TRBJ1-3
TGCGCCAGCAGCCAAGAAACCGGGACAGGTGAAGCTTTCTTT CASSQETGTGEAFF TRBV4-3 TRBD1 once TRBJ1-1
TGTGCCAGCGGGGGACAGTCCTACAATGAGCAGTTCTTC CASGGQSYNEQFF TRBV2 TRBD1 NA TRBJ2-1
TGTGCCAGCAGCGTGGGACTAGCGGGGGGGCTGGGCACAGATACGCAGTATTTT CASSVGLAGGLGTDTQYF TRBV9 TRBD2 NA TRBJ2-3
TGTGCCAGCAGTCGGACTGGGCAGGGGCCCAATCAGCCCCAGCATTTT CASSRTGQGPNQPQHF TRBV6-2/TRBV6-3 NA NA TRBJ1-5
TGCGCCAGCAGCGGAGCGGGGAATGAGCAGTTCTTC CASSGAGNEQFF TRBV5-1 TRBD2 NA TRBJ2-1
TGTGCCAGCAGCTCTCAGCGGTTCCGCTCCTACGAGCAGTACTTC CASSSQRFRSYEQYF TRBV11-3 NA NA TRBJ2-7
TGTGCCAGCAGTTACAGGGGGGACAATGAGCAGTTCTTC CASSYRGDNEQFF TRBV6-6 NA NA TRBJ2-1
TGTGCCAGCAGCCAAGATTCGTTGGTAGCGGGAGTTTCGGGCGGGGAGCTGTTTTTT CASSQDSLVAGVSGGELFF TRBV3-1/TRBV3-2 TRBD2 few TRBJ2-2
TGTGCCAGCAGTGAAAAGGGCACCCTCAATCAGCCCCAGCATTTT CASSEKGTLNQPQHF TRBV6-1 NA NA TRBJ1-5
TGTGCCAGCAGCCGATCGACAGGGAACACTGAAGCTTTCTTT CASSRSTGNTEAFF TRBV5-4 NA NA TRBJ1-1
TGCGCCAGCAGCCCCGGGGGGTTAAACACCGGGGAGCTGTTTTTT CASSPGGLNTGELFF TRBV5-1 TRBD2 NA TRBJ2-2
TGTGCCAGCTCCGATCAGGGGACTAATGAAAAACTGTTTTTT CASSDQGTNEKLFF TRBV27 NA NA TRBJ1-4
TGTGCCAGCAGCCAAGACCCGGCTGGGGGGAAGCATCAGCCCCAGCATTTT CASSQDPAGGKHQPQHF TRBV3-1/TRBV3-2 NA NA TRBJ1-5